The clone carrying this T cell receptor beta chain came up a few times. Using approximately 200 ng DNA, 30,000 to 35,000 T cell genomes, the sorted-subset replicate PCRs were run. Only in-frame clones appear in the TCRdb table, and some are missing; sequencing was by immunoSEQ multiplex PCR. The profile covers just under 350,000 clones, with around 70% appearing a single time and roughly a tenth taken by the ten largest. This specimen comes from a study of shared clonotypes between healthy human individuals. CDR1 is MNHNY and CDR2 is SVGAGI in the germline V gene (reference sequence). The CDR3 totals 13 residues. V was cut by 10 bases and J by 1 base, with 10 bases left in between.

Sequencing was performed on memory CD4+ T cells sorted from blood. Subset indicated: CD45RA-negative fraction. The TCR sequence derives from a man aged 25 to 40 in good health. The V and J genes are TRBV6-6 and TRBJ2-2; perhaps D is TRBD1 or TRBD2 (5 bases each). This CDR3 is CATRGQNTGELFF. CDR3 DNA sequence: TGTGCCACCCGGGGCCAGAACACCGGGGAGCTGTTTTTT.